A single sample gave rise to the 27 T cell receptor beta chains below, sequenced in a study of cytomegalovirus exposure and HLA in healthy donors. The table came from immunoSEQ multiplex PCR; TCRdb's copy has only in-frame clones and leaves some out. This table has approximately 59,000 clones, about 92% appearing once. Material for sequencing was PBMCs. The source of these receptors is a man between 18 and 29 years old in good health and CMV-seropositive.

The gene calls are TRBV5-1 and TRBJ2-6, with 7 bases lining up with TRBD1. The CDR3 is 17 residues long. Germline trimming cut 2 bases from V and 0 bases from J; bases unmatched to any gene: 5. Germline V gene sequence: CDR1 SGHRS, CDR2 YFSETQ. The CDR3 bases are TGCGCCAGCAGCTTCGCGACAGGGAGCTCTGGGGCCAACGTCCTGACTTTC. It encodes CASSFATGSSGANVLTF.

The CDR3 sequence is CASLRQGNEKLFF. The CDR3 DNA follows: TGTGCCAGCCTCCGTCAGGGGAATGAAAAACTGTTTTTT. The V and J genes are TRBV6-6 and TRBJ1-4; tentative D call: TRBD1 (6 bases). The length of the CDR3 is 13 residues. V lost 8 bases and J 5 bases, leaving 12 bases between the germline ends. Germline V gene data show CDR1 as MNHNY and CDR2 as SVGAGI (reference sequence).

The chain carries TRBV4-2 and TRBJ1-3, with a possible D match to TRBD1 (5 bases). Germline CDR1 reads LGHNA; CDR2 reads YNFKEQ. The ends were cut back, 0 bases at V and 0 bases at J, with 9 bases in the middle. This CDR3 comprises 16 residues. The CDR3 bases are TGTGCCAGCAGCCAAGACAGGGTTAGCTCTGGAAACACCATATATTTT. Protein: CASSQDRVSSGNTIYF.

This chain uses TRBV7-8 with TRBJ2-1; weak D call: TRBD2 (6 bases). The ends were cut back, 3 bases at V and 6 bases at J, with 9 bases in the middle. The CDR3 has 13 amino acids. Germline V lookup: CDR1 SGHVS, CDR2 FQNEAQ. CDR3 sequence reads: CASSFLEGNEQFF. The CDR3 region has the DNA TGTGCCAGCAGCTTTCTGGAGGGCAATGAGCAGTTCTTC.

This clone was seen a handful of times. This rearrangement joins TRBV2 to TRBJ2-3; perhaps TRBD2 as D (5 bases). Germline CDR1 and CDR2: SNHLY and FYNNEI. Trimming shortened V by 6 bases and J by 0 bases, and 16 bases separated the two germline ends. The length of the CDR3 is 16 residues. This CDR3 is CASRMVKLGSTDTQYF. DNA of the CDR3: TGTGCCAGCAGGATGGTAAAACTAGGTAGCACAGATACGCAGTATTTT.

V and J are TRBV28 and TRBJ2-1, with a tentative D call TRBD2 (6 bases). The CDR3 contains 12 residues. Deletions cut 2 bases from V and 7 bases from J, with 6 bases between. Germline V CDR1 and CDR2: MDHEN, SYDVKM. CDR3 in DNA: TGTGCCAGCAGTTTAGGGGGGAATGAGCAGTTCTTC. Amino acid sequence: CASSLGGNEQFF.

CDR3 nucleotide sequence: TGTGCCTCTCAGGGGGTTGATGAAAAACTGTTTTTT. This gives the protein CASQGVDEKLFF. The chain recombines TRBV28 with TRBJ1-4; TRBD1 agrees at 7 bases. Germline CDR1 MDHEN, CDR2 SYDVKM. The trim removed 11 bases at V and 6 bases at J, leaving 6 bases unmatched. This CDR3 comprises 12 residues.

This clone was seen just once. This chain connects TRBV6-5 to TRBJ2-7; D possibly corresponds to TRBD1 (5 bases). The CDR3 extends over 16 amino acids. Germline CDR1 and CDR2: MNHEY and SVGAGI. With 3 bases removed from V and 0 bases from J, the gap between germline ends came to 15 bases. Written as DNA, the CDR3 is TGTGCCAGCAGTTATAAAGGACACCCGAGCTCCTACGAGCAGTACTTC. Its translation is CASSYKGHPSSYEQYF.

The V and J genes are TRBV29-1 and TRBJ1-1; 7 nucleotides agree with TRBD1. CDR1 is SQVTM and CDR2 is ANQGSEA in the germline V gene. J gave up 3 bases and V 0 bases, and 16 bases lay outside the gene matches. The CDR3 consists of 18 residues. CDR3 sequence (DNA): TGCAGCGTTGAAGAGATCGTCCCCAAACAGGGGACTTACACTGAAGCTTTCTTT. It is translated as CSVEEIVPKQGTYTEAFF.

CDR3 sequence reads: CASSTRGSVPLTQYF. CDR3 nucleotides: TGTGCCAGCAGTACCCGGGGTTCGGTCCCCCTCACGCAGTATTTT. This chain links TRBV2 with TRBJ2-3; a weak D match, TRBD2 (5 bases). Trimming left V 5 bases short and J 9 bases short, with 21 bases between. The CDR3 length is 15 residues. Germline CDR1 is SNHLY and CDR2 is FYNNEI.

The rearrangement links TRBV4-2 to TRBJ1-4; D gene uncertain. This CDR3 has 15 residues. Trimming left V 4 bases short and J 11 bases short, with 20 bases between. Per the germline V gene, CDR1 is LGHNA and CDR2 is YNFKEQ. The CDR3 loop reads CASSPYTSDNPKLFF. The DNA of the CDR3 is TGTGCCAGCAGCCCGTACACAAGTGATAACCCTAAACTGTTTTTT.

The chain uses TRBV29-1 and TRBJ2-1, with 15 bases that match TRBD2. The germline CDR1 and CDR2 sequences are SQVTM and ANQGSEA. This CDR3 is built from 15 residues. V gave up 1 base and J gave up 8 bases; unmatched junction bases: 3. CDR3 residues: CSVEVGLAGGDEQFF. The CDR3 bases are TGCAGCGTTGAAGTAGGACTAGCGGGAGGGGATGAGCAGTTCTTC.

The chain has TRBV28 and TRBJ2-1, with 11 bases fitting TRBD1. The V segment lost 5 bases and the J segment 7 bases; nucleotides outside the gene matches: 10. Germline assignment: CDR1 MDHEN and CDR2 SYDVKM. This CDR3 is built from 16 residues. The chain's CDR3 is CASSTNWGQGVNEQFF. In DNA, the CDR3 is TGTGCCAGCAGTACCAATTGGGGACAGGGGGTGAATGAGCAGTTCTTC. Combining the CDR3 with reference TRBV28 and TRBJ2-1 gives the whole variable domain DVKVTQSSRYLVKRTGEKVFLECVQDMDHENMFWYRQDPGLGLRLIYFSYDVKMKEKGDIPEGYSVSREKKERFSLILESASTNQTSMYLCASSTNWGQGVNEQFFGPGTRLTVL.

The genes are TRBV6-5 and TRBJ2-3, with no clear D. The CDR3 sequence is 14 residues long. Germline lookup yields CDR1 MNHEY and CDR2 SVGAGI. The V end lost 0 bases, the J end lost 0 bases, and 4 bases lay between the germline ends. The CDR3 loop reads CASSYSRSTDTQYF. The CDR3 region has the DNA TGTGCCAGCAGTTACTCGCGTAGCACAGATACGCAGTATTTT.

The J gene is TRBJ2-7, the V gene TRBV4-2; D is uncertain. V gave up 1 base and J gave up 6 bases, with 16 bases separating them. The germline gives CDR1 LGHNA, CDR2 YNFKEQ. The CDR3 totals 15 residues. The CDR3 region is CASSQVGVTAFEQYF. In DNA form, the CDR3 reads TGTGCCAGCAGCCAAGTCGGTGTTACCGCCTTCGAGCAGTACTTC.

V and J are TRBV10-1 and TRBJ1-4; TRBD1 matches 9 bases. The CDR3 contains 16 residues. J lost 8 bases, V lost 0 bases, and 7 bases had no gene match. The V gene's germline CDR1 is WNHNN and CDR2 SYGVQD (reference sequence). The DNA of the CDR3 is TGCGCCAGCAGTGAGTCGGGACAGGGAGTAAACGAAAAACTGTTTTTT. Translated: CASSESGQGVNEKLFF.

This clone was recorded once. V is TRBV7-2 and J is TRBJ2-1; D is undetermined. V was cut by 5 bases and J by 5 bases, with 13 bases left in between. Germline V gene lookup returns CDR1 SGHTA and CDR2 FQGNSA. This CDR3 comprises 14 residues. The CDR3 DNA reads TGTGCCAGCAGCCCCCTGGAGATTAACAATGAGCAGTTCTTC. Amino acid sequence: CASSPLEINNEQFF.

This clone was seen just once. The V gene is TRBV6-5, the J gene TRBJ2-7; 8 nucleotides align to TRBD1. There are 16 residues in the CDR3. The germline V gene encodes CDR1 MNHEY and CDR2 SVGAGI. Trimming at V came to 6 bases and at J to 3 bases, leaving 13 bases not matched to a gene. In DNA, the CDR3 is TGTGCCAGCAGGTACATCAGGGGGCGCATCAACTACGAGCAGTACTTC. Protein product: CASRYIRGRINYEQYF.

J is TRBJ2-7 and V is TRBV29-1; 10 bases agree with TRBD1. Losses at the gene ends were 0 bases for V and 3 bases for J; bases not matched to a gene: 5. Germline V lookup: CDR1 SQVTM, CDR2 ANQGSEA. CDR3 size: 15 residues. CDR3 sequence: CSVEDPGQGVYEQYF. The CDR3 nucleotides are TGCAGCGTTGAAGATCCAGGACAGGGGGTCTACGAGCAGTACTTC.

The chain carries TRBV28 and TRBJ2-3; no clear D. Germline V gene lookup returns CDR1 MDHEN and CDR2 SYDVKM. The CDR3 has 12 amino acids. V was trimmed by 6 bases and J by 8 bases, leaving 12 bases between them. In DNA form, the CDR3 reads TGTGCCAGCAGCCCCCCCGGTAGTACGCAGTATTTT. Encoded protein: CASSPPGSTQYF.

This chain joins TRBV28 and TRBJ1-5, with TRBD1 matching 9 bases. The V segment lost 6 bases and the J segment 2 bases; nucleotides outside the gene matches: 5. The CDR3 has 15 amino acids. Germline V lookup: CDR1 MDHEN, CDR2 SYDVKM. The CDR3 region is CASSTGGAGNQPQHF. The CDR3 bases are TGTGCCAGCAGCACAGGGGGCGCAGGCAATCAGCCCCAGCATTTT.

The chain employs TRBV2 and TRBJ2-1, with 15 bases identical to TRBD2. CDR3 length: 16 residues. The ends lost 8 bases at V and 6 bases at J; junction bases unmatched: 8. CDR1 and CDR2 from the germline V gene are SNHLY and FYNNEI. CDR3 residues: CASYRRTSGRGNEQFF. DNA for the CDR3: TGTGCCAGCTACCGACGGACTAGCGGGAGGGGCAATGAGCAGTTCTTC.

The rearrangement links TRBV4-1 to TRBJ2-7, with 12 bases that match TRBD1. The trim removed 0 bases at V and 4 bases at J, leaving 10 bases unmatched. Germline assignment: CDR1 MGHRA and CDR2 YSYEKL. The CDR3 is 18 residues long. CDR3 region: CASSQDGGQGATKYEQYF. In DNA, the CDR3 is TGCGCCAGCAGCCAAGATGGGGGACAGGGGGCGACCAAATACGAGCAGTACTTC.

The V gene is TRBV28, the J gene TRBJ2-3, with 9 nucleotides matching TRBD2. Germline-derived CDR1 and CDR2 are MDHEN and SYDVKM. The junction had 12 bases not matched to a gene; V was cut back by 6 bases and J by 2 bases. CDR3 length: 17 residues. This CDR3 is CASSTRLAAFFTDTQYF. The CDR3 DNA reads TGTGCCAGCAGCACTCGACTAGCGGCTTTTTTCACAGATACGCAGTATTTT.

This clone came up once. This chain connects TRBV4-1 to TRBJ1-4; tentative D call: TRBD1 (5 bases). The germline CDR1 and CDR2 sequences are MGHRA and YSYEKL. CDR3 length equals 14 residues. V lost 3 bases to trimming and J lost 7 bases, with 12 bases between them. CDR3 DNA: TGCGCCAGCAGCCAGACTCAGGGAAGTGAAAAACTGTTTTTT. This encodes CASSQTQGSEKLFF.

The rearrangement links TRBV7-3 to TRBJ2-1; TRBD2 matches 8 bases. The length of the CDR3 is 15 residues. After removal of 6 bases from V and 0 bases from J, the junction contained 4 bases not matched to a gene. From germline, CDR1 is SGHTA and CDR2 FQGTGA. CDR3 loop: CASSISGSSYNEQFF. The CDR3 DNA reads TGTGCCAGCAGTATCAGCGGGAGCTCCTACAATGAGCAGTTCTTC.

The V call is TRBV7-9, the J call TRBJ2-7; D gene uncertain. The CDR3 length is 11 residues. Germline-derived CDR1 and CDR2 are SEHNR and FQNEAQ (reference sequence). V was cut by 1 base and J by 6 bases, with 4 bases left in between. The CDR3: CASSLGLEQYF. The DNA of the CDR3 is TGTGCCAGCAGCTTAGGGCTCGAGCAGTACTTC. Variable domain in full (rest from reference TRBV7-9 and TRBJ2-7): DTGVSQNPRHKITKRGQNVTFRCDPISEHNRLYWYRQTLGQGPEFLTYFQNEAQLEKSRLLSDRFSAERPKGSFSTLEIQRTEQGDSAMYLCASSLGLEQYFGPGTRLTVT.